One T cell receptor beta chain is described in this entry. What antigen it recognizes has not been identified. Per-base quality was not reported, and no clone a single base away is much larger than it. Spanning cysteine to phenylalanine, the CDR3 consists of 14 amino acids. CDR3 DNA is the only sequence kept; it has 42 bases, read in frame from the first base. The germline V gene sets CDR1 to MNHNS and CDR2 to SASEGT. The junction shows trimming of 3 bases on V and 1 base on J, plus 9 bases between the germline ends. Enrolling through a virtual design, the prospective study's participants ranged in age from about 18 to 100 years and lived across roughly 23 United States geographic areas. In the prospective study, participants were assigned to cohorts based on the clinical history participants reported in a screening survey and a study questionnaire. Exposed participants had been in contact, within 2 weeks of entering the study, with a person who had a PCR-confirmed or clinician-diagnosed case of COVID-19. Each participant in the prospective study had whole blood, serum and a nasopharyngeal or oropharyngeal swab collected by mobile phlebotomists. Additional blood draws and questionnaires over an approximately two-month period could optionally be provided by prospective study participants. Prospective study blood samples were shipped either frozen or at room temperature before DNA extraction.

This entry belongs to a study of blood T cell repertoires in COVID-19 (dated by TCRdb to between 2020 and 2021). Notes on the research overall: Samples covering the acute and convalescent phases of COVID-19 were provided by collaborators in the United States, Italy and Spain. The material from the prospective study consisted of cDNA or gDNA derived from T cells, B-cell-depleted T cells, or PBMCs. The dataset comprised deeply sampled blood TCRbeta repertoires from subjects exposed to, actively infected with, or recovered from COVID-19. The repertoires were released in a freely available public database meant as a resource for research on the immune response to SARS-CoV-2. The samples were drawn from the first 160 participants of the ongoing ImmuneRACE study and from roughly 1,300 subjects provided by 6 global collaborators. Sample metadata almost always included a de-identified subject ID, COVID-19 status, age in years and sex. Where available, HLA class I and class II types were obtained from metadata supplied by the sample provider rather than from assay-based typing. Study-wide findings and limitations: Clinical and demographic metadata were provided uncurated, with the amount varying by source and participant.

TCRbeta CDR3 regions were amplified from genomic DNA by means of the immunoSEQ Assay, a bias-controlled multiplex PCR. The source study handled its data this way. The number of nucleated cells in each sample was estimated from the amplification of reference gene primers within the assay. To quantify the absolute abundance of each unique TCRbeta CDR3 rearrangement, sequence reads were collapsed and filtered. Productive Simpson clonality was computed per sample as the square root of Simpson's diversity index over productive rearrangements. The table was pulled from immuneACCESS by TCRdb, which kept in-frame rearrangements only. Such tables lose some clones; where checked, under half of the loss comes from unresolved V genes, and the rest has no known cause. The V and J calls and the clone size are those of that table, but D and trimming were determined from the DNA. Here the sample has some 320,000 clones; 90% to 95% occur a single time. Almost 4% of the sample rests with the top ten.

This TCR came from a woman between 25 and 40 years old who had been exposed to COVID-19. Sequencing input: PBMCs or T cells enriched from blood (not recorded which). This sequence uses TRBV6-1 and TRBJ1-1; perhaps TRBD1 is the D gene, with 5 bases matching. The CDR3 loop reads CASSDQGPNTEAFF. The nucleotide sequence reads as follows: TGTGCCAGCAGTGATCAGGGCCCGAACACTGAAGCTTTCTTT.